This TCR beta chain appears in the sequencing data of a study of blood T cells in healthy people across ages. The study's findings and limits: Compared with aged donors, long-lived donors showed fewer expanded clones, suggesting selection. No conclusive comparison of naive versus antigen-experienced cells was possible with unsorted PBMCs.

The trim removed 7 bases at V and 2 bases at J, leaving 6 bases unmatched. Looked up from germline, CDR1 is SGDLS and CDR2 is YYNGEE. The CDR3 extends over 14 amino acids. A J-beta primer mix and a sample-barcoded 5' primer were used in a second PCR of roughly 6 to 12 cycles. Template switching added a 12-random-nucleotide identifier to every cDNA molecule. Paired-end reads containing CDR3 totaled no fewer than 2.5 million for each sample. TCRdb used MiXCR to reprocess the 5' RACE reads, holding one entry per CDR3 protein. Of more than 600,000 distinct CDR3 sequences in the sample, about 25% were seen once. In this sample, this clonotype turned up a few times. Its antigen is not known. These data were also filed under a second study, of T cells of mothers and their children.

This clonotype was obtained from a boy aged 10-17 years in good health. J is TRBJ2-1 and V is TRBV9; 7 bases fit TRBD2. The sequencing sample was made of blood. The CDR3 DNA reads TGTGCCAGCGGGGGGGTTTCTCCCTACAATGAGCAGTTCTTC. Encoded protein: CASGGVSPYNEQFF.